Listed here are 14 T cell receptor beta chains from one sample, sequenced in a study of CD8 T cells in Susac syndrome. After extraction with the RNeasy kit, roughly 0.45 to 1 ug of the RNA was reverse transcribed using random hexamers. TCRdb passed the immunoSEQ multiplex PCR reads through MiXCR, listing each CDR3 protein once. In the table there are some 120,000 distinct CDR3 sequences, 85% to 95% of which are singletons. The specimen sequenced was CD8+ T cells from PBMCs. Source of these receptors: a human donor in good health.

This chain joins TRBV5-1 and TRBJ2-1; D not certain. Germline CDR1 reads SGHRS; CDR2 reads YFSETQ. The CDR3 runs to 11 residues. Deletions cut 6 bases from V and 7 bases from J, with 8 bases between. Written as DNA, the CDR3 is TGCGCCAGCAAGGGTTCGAATGAGCAGTTCTTC. This codes for CASKGSNEQFF.

The chain employs TRBV12-3 or TRBV12-4 and TRBJ2-1, with 11 nucleotides matching TRBD2. The V and J ends lost 6 bases and 8 bases, in that order; junction bases with no gene match: 6. The CDR3 loop spans 14 amino acids. The CDR3, as DNA: TGTGCCAGCAGGTACACTAGCGGGAGCTATGAGCAGTTCTTC. Amino acid sequence: CASRYTSGSYEQFF.

This rearrangement joins TRBV15 to TRBJ1-3, with D unclear. The germline V and J ends were trimmed by 8 bases and 1 base, with 12 bases remaining between them. Germline CDR1 LNHNV, CDR2 YYDKDF (reference sequence). This CDR3 has 14 residues. DNA of the CDR3: TGTGCCACCGACCCTGACGCTTCTGGAAACACCATATATTTT. It encodes CATDPDASGNTIYF.

This chain joins TRBV6-2 or TRBV6-3 and TRBJ2-1; D is uncertain. Trimming took 2 bases from V and 7 from J, leaving 15 bases between them. Germline CDR1 is MNHEY and CDR2 is SVGEGT. The CDR3 is 15 amino acids. For the CDR3, the DNA is TGTGCCAGCAGTTACCCCCGGGCCCTAGGGAATGAGCAGTTCTTC. Translated: CASSYPRALGNEQFF.

This CDR3 reads CASSPVGSGLYQETQYF. DNA for the CDR3: TGTGCCAGCTCCCCCGTCGGTAGCGGACTTTACCAAGAGACCCAGTACTTC. The rearrangement links TRBV18 to TRBJ2-5; tentatively, D is TRBD2 (6 bases). In germline, CDR1 is KGHSH, CDR2 LQKENI. The germline V and J ends were trimmed by 6 bases and 0 bases, with 20 bases remaining between them. This CDR3 spans 17 amino acids. The complete variable domain, with remaining parts taken from reference TRBV18 and TRBJ2-5, reads NAGVMQNPRHLVRRRGQEARLRCSPMKGHSHVYWYRQLPEEGLKFMVYLQKENIIDESGMPKERFSAEFPKEGPSILRIQQVVRGDSAAYFCASSPVGSGLYQETQYFGPGTRLLVL.

The V and J genes are TRBV7-2 and TRBJ2-1; perhaps TRBD2 as D (6 bases). With 7 bases removed from V and 10 bases from J, the gap between germline ends came to 14 bases. Per the germline V gene, CDR1 is SGHTA and CDR2 is FQGNSA. The CDR3 is made up of 12 amino acids. CDR3 DNA sequence: TGTGCCAGCACGGGGAGGAATCGCGAGCAGTTCTTC. Its protein product is CASTGRNREQFF. The full variable domain, its missing parts supplied by reference TRBV7-2 and TRBJ2-1, is GAGVSQSPSNKVTEKGKDVELRCDPISGHTALYWYRQSLGQGLEFLIYFQGNSAPDKSGLPSDRFSAERTGGSVSTLTIQRTQQEDSAVYLCASTGRNREQFFGPGTRLTVL.

This clonotype came up once. The chain couples TRBV7-9 to TRBJ2-7, with D perhaps TRBD1 (5 bases). The CDR3 extends over 15 amino acids. Germline loops: CDR1 SEHNR, CDR2 FQNEAQ (reference sequence). The V end lost 0 bases, the J end lost 2 bases, and 11 bases lay between the germline ends. The CDR3 is CASSLAQGYTYEQYF. DNA for the CDR3: TGTGCCAGCAGCTTAGCGCAGGGCTATACCTACGAGCAGTACTTC.

V and J are TRBV6-5 and TRBJ2-7; TRBD1 matches 10 bases. J lost 1 base, V lost 2 bases, and 2 bases had no gene match. Germline CDR1 is MNHEY and CDR2 is SVGAGI. CDR3 size: 15 residues. The DNA for the CDR3 is TGTGCCAGCAGTTACGGGGACAGGGGATCCTACGAGCAGTACTTC. Amino acids: CASSYGDRGSYEQYF.

The rearrangement uses TRBV27 and TRBJ1-1, with D possibly TRBD1 on 5 matching bases. This CDR3 has 14 amino acids. Trimming cost V 3 bases and J 0 bases, with 8 bases left between them. Per the germline V gene, CDR1 is MNHEY and CDR2 is SMNVEV (reference sequence). The CDR3 DNA reads as TGTGCCAGCAGTTTCGAGGGGCTGAACACTGAAGCTTTCTTT. Its protein is CASSFEGLNTEAFF.

The chain's CDR3 is CASSSPGLELVEQFF. DNA for the CDR3: TGTGCCAGCAGCTCGCCGGGACTAGAGCTAGTCGAGCAGTTCTTC. This rearrangement joins TRBV7-6 to TRBJ2-1, with 8 bases that match TRBD2. The CDR3 runs to 15 residues. Germline CDR1 is SGHVS and CDR2 is FNYEAQ. V lost 4 bases and J lost 10; bases outside the gene matches: 12.

This chain connects TRBV5-1 to TRBJ2-3; possible D gene TRBD2, 6 bases. The CDR3 length is 14 residues. CDR1 and CDR2 from the germline V gene are SGHRS and YFSETQ. Trimming left V 2 bases short and J 3 bases short, with 10 bases between. The chain's CDR3 is CASSLRRVTDTQYF. The CDR3 region has the DNA TGCGCCAGCAGCTTAAGGAGGGTGACAGATACGCAGTATTTT.

The chain carries TRBV6-5 and TRBJ2-2; the D gene is possibly TRBD2 (5 bases). The CDR3 has 16 amino acids. Per the germline V gene, CDR1 is MNHEY and CDR2 is SVGAGI. V shed 2 bases and J shed 6 bases, with 16 bases lying between them. In nucleotides, the CDR3 is TGTGCCAGCAGTTACGGTCGGGGAATTGGGCCCGGGGAGCTGTTTTTT. It is translated as CASSYGRGIGPGELFF.

V gene TRBV5-4 combines with J gene TRBJ2-1; no definite D call. This CDR3 region has 13 residues. Trimming took 0 bases from V and 10 from J, leaving 11 bases between them. Germline V gene data show CDR1 as SGHNT and CDR2 as YYREEE (reference sequence). The CDR3 bases are TGTGCCAGCAGCTTGGTTGACGCTGCCGAGCAGTTCTTC. This encodes CASSLVDAAEQFF.

V usage is TRBV9 and J usage is TRBJ1-2, with D possibly TRBD1 on 6 matching bases. Germline V gene sequence: CDR1 SGDLS, CDR2 YYNGEE. Between the trimmed V and J ends, which lost 9 bases and 8 bases, there was a span of 14 bases. CDR3 length: 11 amino acids. The DNA of the CDR3 is TGTGCCACCTCGGACAGAGGCGGCTACACCTTC. This translates into CATSDRGGYTF.